These 21 T cell receptor beta chains came from one sample sequenced in a study of blood T cell repertoires in COVID-19. Clones were sequenced by immunoSEQ multiplex PCR, and TCRdb holds only the in-frame ones, with some missing. The repertoire holds some 98,000 clones, with approximately 86% as singletons. Sequenced input: peripheral blood. Receptors originate from a man aged 65 to 79 with active or convalescent COVID-19.

V is TRBV30 and J is TRBJ2-3; D is undetermined. Germline-derived CDR1 and CDR2 are GTSNPN and SVGIG (reference sequence). CDR3 length: 14 amino acids. V lost 2 bases, J lost 6 bases, and 15 bases lay in between. This CDR3 reads CAWSPGTGADTQYF. The CDR3 nucleotides are TGTGCCTGGAGTCCGGGTACCGGAGCTGATACGCAGTATTTT.

The chain joins TRBV4-2 to TRBJ1-2; D gene uncertain. Germline loops: CDR1 LGHNA, CDR2 YNFKEQ. The length of the CDR3 is 13 residues. V shed 3 bases and J shed 4 bases, with 9 bases lying between them. CDR3 coding DNA: TGTGCCAGCAGCCATGACGGGATCTATGGCTACACCTTC. Translating gives CASSHDGIYGYTF.

This clone was counted only a few times. CDR3 DNA: TGCAGCGTTGAGGCCTATGGCTACACCTTC. Translated: CSVEAYGYTF. The V and J genes are TRBV29-1 and TRBJ1-2; no clear D gene. With 3 bases removed from V and 4 bases from J, the gap between germline ends came to 3 bases. The germline V gene encodes CDR1 SQVTM and CDR2 ANQGSEA. The CDR3 is 10 residues long.

The gene calls are TRBV4-2 and TRBJ1-1; the match to TRBD1 covers 8 bases. The CDR3 is 16 amino acids. V was pared by 1 base and J by 5 bases, with 9 bases of the junction left unmatched. Germline V gene lookup returns CDR1 LGHNA and CDR2 YNFKEQ. The CDR3 DNA follows: TGTGCCAGCAGCCAAGGGCGGTACAGGGGGAATACTGAAGCTTTCTTT. Protein product: CASSQGRYRGNTEAFF.

V usage is TRBV2 and J usage is TRBJ1-3; D is perhaps TRBD1 (5 bases). This CDR3 has 15 residues. Germline assignment: CDR1 SNHLY and CDR2 FYNNEI. Trimming shortened V by 6 bases and J by 0 bases, and 12 bases separated the two germline ends. The CDR3 protein is CASRYRKNSGNTIYF. CDR3 DNA: TGTGCCAGCAGGTACAGGAAAAACTCTGGAAACACCATATATTTT.

The chain uses TRBV5-1 and TRBJ2-3, with 11 bases fitting TRBD2. Germline V gene lookup returns CDR1 SGHRS and CDR2 YFSETQ. The CDR3 runs 15 residues. V was clipped by 5 bases and J by 7 bases; unmatched bases: 9. In DNA form, the CDR3 reads TGCGCCAGCAGTCGTAGCGGGGGGGGCGTGAATACGCAGTATTTT. Its protein product is CASSRSGGGVNTQYF.

Comment on this clone: The same CDR3 is also encoded by other DNA sequences in this sample. The chain recombines TRBV7-9 with TRBJ2-3; possible D gene TRBD1, 6 bases. The CDR3 contains 14 residues. Trimming cost V 5 bases and J 0 bases, with 9 bases left between them. The germline V gene encodes CDR1 SEHNR and CDR2 FQNEAQ (reference sequence). CDR3 DNA: TGTGCCAGCAGCCTGAGGGGGAGCACAGATACGCAGTATTTT. This encodes CASSLRGSTDTQYF.

A few counts support this clone. This chain connects TRBV7-8 to TRBJ1-2; the match to TRBD1 covers 9 bases. The CDR3 is 15 amino acids. The germline CDR1 and CDR2 sequences are SGHVS and FQNEAQ. V trimming: 1 base; J trimming: 3 bases; junction bases outside the gene matches: 3. The CDR3 region is CASSLGTGAYYGYTF. The CDR3 nucleotides read TGTGCCAGCAGCTTAGGGACAGGGGCCTACTATGGCTACACCTTC.

The chain combines TRBV7-9 with TRBJ1-4, with 9 nucleotides matching TRBD1. Per germline, CDR1 SEHNR and CDR2 FQNEAQ (reference sequence). This CDR3 region has 14 residues. V shed 6 bases, J shed 5 bases, and the junction held 4 bases outside the gene matches. This CDR3 reads CASSLTGGNEKLFF. Written as DNA, the CDR3 is TGTGCCAGCAGTTTGACAGGGGGAAATGAAAAACTGTTTTTT. Filled out from reference TRBV7-9 and TRBJ1-4, the complete variable domain reads DTGVSQNPRHKITKRGQNVTFRCDPISEHNRLYWYRQTLGQGPEFLTYFQNEAQLEKSRLLSDRFSAERPKGSFSTLEIQRTEQGDSAMYLCASSLTGGNEKLFFGSGTQLSVL.

The chain carries TRBV27 and TRBJ1-2, with D tentatively TRBD1 (6 bases). The germline V gene encodes CDR1 MNHEY and CDR2 SMNVEV (reference sequence). This CDR3 comprises 13 residues. Trimming removed 4 bases at V and 7 bases at J, with 13 bases between. The CDR3 region has the DNA TGTGCCAGCAGTTCCACAGGGAACGGTGGCTACACCTTC. It encodes CASSSTGNGGYTF.

The V gene is TRBV4-2, the J gene TRBJ2-1; 8 nucleotides agree with TRBD2. CDR1 LGHNA and CDR2 YNFKEQ come from the germline V gene. The CDR3 sequence is 16 residues long. Germline trimming cut 2 bases from V and 2 bases from J; bases unmatched to any gene: 5. This CDR3 reads CASSQTGTRPYNEQFF. As DNA, the CDR3 is TGTGCCAGCAGCCAAACAGGGACTAGACCCTACAATGAGCAGTTCTTC.

Notes on this clone: This sample includes further DNA sequences coding for the same CDR3. This chain joins TRBV5-1 and TRBJ2-7; tentative D call: TRBD1 (6 bases). V lost 3 bases and J lost 0, with 13 bases in between. Germline CDR1 and CDR2: SGHRS and YFSETQ. The CDR3 has 15 amino acids. CDR3 DNA: TGCGCCAGCAGCTACGGGCAGGGGAGCTCCTACGAGCAGTACTTC. This codes for CASSYGQGSSYEQYF.

The V gene is TRBV9, the J gene TRBJ2-3; 11 nucleotides match TRBD2. The V and J ends lost 3 bases and 1 base, in that order; junction bases with no gene match: 7. The germline V gene encodes CDR1 SGDLS and CDR2 YYNGEE. The length of the CDR3 is 17 residues. The CDR3 DNA sequence: TGTGCCAGCAGCGCCAGACTAGCGGGGACCCGCACAGATACGCAGTATTTT. Translated: CASSARLAGTRTDTQYF.

The CDR3 reads CASSQRPRGQETQYF. CDR3 sequence (DNA): TGTGCCAGCAGCCAAAGGCCCAGGGGCCAAGAGACCCAGTACTTC. The chain recombines TRBV3-1 (or the pseudogene TRBV3-2) with TRBJ2-5, with D possibly being TRBD1 (6 bases). The CDR3 runs 15 residues. V was pared by 2 bases and J by 1 base, with 11 bases between. Germline-derived CDR1 and CDR2 are LGHDT and YNNKEL (reference sequence).

This sequence joins TRBV24-1 and TRBJ2-3, with a possible D match to TRBD1 (5 bases). Germline CDR1 is KGHDR and CDR2 is SFDVKD. The CDR3 contains 16 residues. V lost 5 bases, J lost 1 base, and 15 bases lay in between. CDR3: CATSGQQASRTDTQYF. In DNA, the CDR3 is TGTGCCACCAGTGGCCAACAGGCTAGTCGCACAGATACGCAGTATTTT.

The chain carries TRBV4-2 and TRBJ2-2; TRBD2 might be the D (7 bases). There are 17 residues in the CDR3. Germline V gene data show CDR1 as LGHNA and CDR2 as YNFKEQ. The V and J ends lost 0 bases and 4 bases respectively, with 15 bases between them. The CDR3 reads CASSQERGGRGTGELFF. The CDR3 coding sequence is TGTGCCAGCAGCCAAGAGAGGGGGGGCAGGGGCACCGGGGAGCTGTTTTTT.

The gene calls are TRBV27 and TRBJ1-2; D gene unclear. The CDR3 consists of 13 residues. Germline lookup yields CDR1 MNHEY and CDR2 SMNVEV (reference sequence). The V and J ends lost 2 bases and 8 bases respectively, with 12 bases between them. Here the CDR3 DNA reads TGTGCCAGCAGTTTAGGGCAGAGCGGCGGCTACACCTTC. This encodes CASSLGQSGGYTF.

The V gene is TRBV7-9, the J gene TRBJ1-1; D gene uncertain. CDR3 length: 13 amino acids. V was pared by 1 base and J by 1 base, with 4 bases between. Germline CDR1 is SEHNR and CDR2 is FQNEAQ (reference sequence). The DNA for the CDR3 is TGTGCCAGCAGCTTAGGGCAGAACACTGAAGCTTTCTTT. This gives the protein CASSLGQNTEAFF. The entire variable domain, with the rest obtained from reference TRBV7-9 and TRBJ1-1, is as follows: DTGVSQNPRHKITKRGQNVTFRCDPISEHNRLYWYRQTLGQGPEFLTYFQNEAQLEKSRLLSDRFSAERPKGSFSTLEIQRTEQGDSAMYLCASSLGQNTEAFFGQGTRLTVV.

The chain recombines TRBV5-1 with TRBJ2-3; 12 positions agree with TRBD2. The CDR3 runs 16 residues. Germline-derived CDR1 and CDR2 are SGHRS and YFSETQ. The ends lost 4 bases at V and 1 base at J; junction bases unmatched: 4. The CDR3 is CASSPWTSGGTDTQYF. The CDR3 DNA reads TGCGCCAGCAGCCCTTGGACTAGCGGGGGCACAGATACGCAGTATTTT.

The V gene is TRBV5-6, the J gene TRBJ1-2; TRBD1 matches 8 bases. The CDR3 is 15 amino acids. Germline V lookup: CDR1 SGHDT, CDR2 YYEEEE. J gave up 1 base and V 4 bases, and 6 bases lay outside the gene matches. The CDR3 spells CASSLAGTGNYGYTF. CDR3 sequence (DNA): TGTGCCAGCAGCCTTGCTGGGACAGGTAACTATGGCTACACCTTC.

The chain carries TRBV7-2 and TRBJ1-5; TRBD1 matches at 9 bases. With V trimmed by 5 bases and J by 1 base, 3 bases remained unmatched. The germline V gene encodes CDR1 SGHTA and CDR2 FQGNSA. The CDR3 sequence is 15 residues long. This chain's CDR3 is CASSPGQGSNQPQHF. The CDR3 region has the DNA TGTGCCAGCAGCCCGGGACAGGGCAGCAATCAGCCCCAGCATTTT.